These 8 T cell receptor beta chains share one sample of origin, sequenced in a study of blood T cell repertoires in COVID-19. Some clones are missing from TCRdb's copy, which holds only in-frame ones; the method was immunoSEQ multiplex PCR. Here the sample spans about 110,000 clones, 75% to 90% being singletons. The source material was peripheral blood. The receptors stem from a woman in her seventies with acute or convalescent COVID-19.

The genes are TRBV19 and TRBJ1-3; tentatively, D is TRBD1 (6 bases). The CDR3 consists of 14 residues. V dropped 5 bases and J dropped 0 bases, with 8 bases sitting between them. Germline loops: CDR1 LNHDA, CDR2 SQIVND (reference sequence). As DNA, the CDR3 is TGTGCCAGTAGTGGACAGCTCTCTGGAAACACCATATATTTT. Translation: CASSGQLSGNTIYF.

The chain carries TRBV5-1 and TRBJ2-1, with 7 nucleotides matching TRBD1. V lost 3 bases to trimming and J lost 15 bases; unmatched junction nucleotides: 15. From germline, CDR1 is SGHRS and CDR2 YFSETQ. CDR3 length: 14 amino acids. The CDR3 region is CASSSETGALVPFF. Here the CDR3 DNA reads TGCGCCAGCAGCTCGGAAACAGGGGCCCTTGTGCCGTTCTTC.

This clone showed up just a few times. The genes are TRBV5-8 and TRBJ2-2, with 8 nucleotides matching TRBD2. Germline V lookup: CDR1 SGHTS, CDR2 YDEGEE. The CDR3 has 15 amino acids. V was pared by 0 bases and J by 10 bases, with 8 bases of the junction left unmatched. The CDR3 DNA is TGTGCCAGCAGCTTGGGTGCTAGCGGGCTGAAGGAGCTGTTTTTT. It translates to CASSLGASGLKELFF.

The chain is built from TRBV29-1 and TRBJ2-1, with D possibly matching TRBD1 (6 bases). CDR1 is SQVTM, CDR2 ANQGSEA, per germline. This CDR3 is built from 16 residues. V was shortened by 7 bases and J by 0 bases, with 19 bases between the two germline ends. CDR3 bases: TGCAGCGGATTTGGGATAACAGGGAGCTCCTACAATGAGCAGTTCTTC. Translation gives CSGFGITGSSYNEQFF.

This clone was seen a handful of times. The J gene is TRBJ2-2, the V gene TRBV11-2, with no clear D. This CDR3 region has 15 residues. Trimming stripped 2 bases from V and 2 bases from J, with 9 bases between. The germline V gene has CDR1 SGHAT and CDR2 FQNNGV. In DNA, the CDR3 is TGTGCCAGCAGCTTACTTGGCTCTAACACCGGGGAGCTGTTTTTT. Translating gives CASSLLGSNTGELFF.

The V gene is TRBV6-1, the J gene TRBJ2-3; 7 positions match TRBD1. Losses at the gene ends were 2 bases for V and 2 bases for J; bases not matched to a gene: 4. Germline V CDR1 and CDR2: MNHNS, SASEGT. The CDR3 has 15 amino acids. The CDR3 reads CASSEIDRDTDTQYF. As DNA, the CDR3 is TGTGCCAGCAGTGAAATTGACAGGGACACAGATACGCAGTATTTT.

CDR3 residues: CASSQEKGRKIMQYF. The CDR3 coding sequence is TGTGCCAGCAGCCAAGAGAAGGGGCGTAAAATCATGCAGTACTTC. V gene TRBV3-1 (or the pseudogene TRBV3-2) combines with J gene TRBJ2-5; D may be TRBD1 (5 bases). The CDR3 totals 15 residues. Trimming shortened V by 0 bases and J by 11 bases, and 19 bases separated the two germline ends. Germline loops: CDR1 LGHDT, CDR2 YNNKEL (reference sequence).

This clone was recorded once. The V gene is TRBV28, the J gene TRBJ2-5; 7 bases align to TRBD2. The CDR3 has 16 amino acids. V shed 1 base and J 7 bases; nucleotides not matched to a gene: 12. The germline V gene has CDR1 MDHEN and CDR2 SYDVKM. This CDR3 is CASSLSGEGPRGTQYF. The CDR3 coding sequence is TGTGCCAGCAGTTTATCGGGGGAGGGCCCTCGGGGGACCCAGTACTTC.